Listed here is a single T cell receptor beta chain. The antigen is not known. The roughly 120-subject validation cohort, separate from the approximately 670-subject first cohort, included the donors. This record belongs to a study of cytomegalovirus exposure and HLA in healthy donors. Study-wide results and caveats: Subsequent analysis found a tendency for first-cohort TCR clusters to co-occur within the 95 to 150 validation repertoires.

Data came from immunoSEQ multiplex PCR; TCRdb stores just in-frame clones and leaves some out. The data hold fewer than 200,000 clones, with roughly 90% observed a single time. After removal of 6 bases from V and 4 bases from J, the junction contained 6 bases not matched to a gene. CDR1 is MGHDK and CDR2 is SYGVNS in the germline V gene. There are 13 residues in the CDR3. This receptor was obtained from a woman younger than 35 in good health and CMV-seropositive. The chain joins TRBV25-1 to TRBJ2-7, with 7 bases fitting TRBD1. Material for sequencing was PBMCs. The CDR3 nucleotides are TGTGCCAGCAGCCAAAACAGGGGTTACGAGCAGTACTTC. The encoded protein is CASSQNRGYEQYF.